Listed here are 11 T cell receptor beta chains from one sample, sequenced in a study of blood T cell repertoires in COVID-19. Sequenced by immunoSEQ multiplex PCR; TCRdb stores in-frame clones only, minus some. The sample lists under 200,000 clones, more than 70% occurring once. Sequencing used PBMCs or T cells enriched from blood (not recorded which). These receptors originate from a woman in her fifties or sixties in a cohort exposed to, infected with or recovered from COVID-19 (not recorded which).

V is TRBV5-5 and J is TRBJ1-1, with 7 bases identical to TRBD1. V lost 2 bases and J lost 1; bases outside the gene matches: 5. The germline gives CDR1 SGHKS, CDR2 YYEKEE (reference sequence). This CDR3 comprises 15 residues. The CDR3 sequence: CASSLSDRSNTEAFF. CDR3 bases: TGTGCCAGCAGCTTATCGGACAGGTCGAACACTGAAGCTTTCTTT.

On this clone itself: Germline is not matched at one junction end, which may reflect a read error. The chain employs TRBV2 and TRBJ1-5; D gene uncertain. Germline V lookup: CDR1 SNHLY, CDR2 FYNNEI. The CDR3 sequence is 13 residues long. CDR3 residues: CACSVYSNQPQHF. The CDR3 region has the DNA TGTGCCTGCAGCGTTTATAGCAATCAGCCCCAGCATTTT.

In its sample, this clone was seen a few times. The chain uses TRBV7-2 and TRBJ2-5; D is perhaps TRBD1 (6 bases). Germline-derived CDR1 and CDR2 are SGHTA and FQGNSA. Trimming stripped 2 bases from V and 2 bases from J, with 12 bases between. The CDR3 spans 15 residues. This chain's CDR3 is CASSLLRQGQETQYF. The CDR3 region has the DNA TGTGCCAGCAGCTTACTTCGGCAGGGGCAAGAGACCCAGTACTTC. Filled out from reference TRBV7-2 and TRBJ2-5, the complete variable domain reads GAGVSQSPSNKVTEKGKDVELRCDPISGHTALYWYRQSLGQGLEFLIYFQGNSAPDKSGLPSDRFSAERTGGSVSTLTIQRTQQEDSAVYLCASSLLRQGQETQYFGPGTRLLVL.

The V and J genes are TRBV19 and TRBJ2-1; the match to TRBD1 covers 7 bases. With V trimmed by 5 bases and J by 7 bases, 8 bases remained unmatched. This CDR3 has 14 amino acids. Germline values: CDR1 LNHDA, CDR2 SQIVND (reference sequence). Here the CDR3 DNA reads TGTGCCAGTAGTGACCCGACAGGGTGGAATGAGCAGTTCTTC. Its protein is CASSDPTGWNEQFF.

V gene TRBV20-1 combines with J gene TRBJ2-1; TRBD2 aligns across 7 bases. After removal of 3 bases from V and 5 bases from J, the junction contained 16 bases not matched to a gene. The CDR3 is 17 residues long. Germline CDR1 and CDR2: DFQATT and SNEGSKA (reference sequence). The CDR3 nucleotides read TGCAGTGCTAGTCCCGCGGGAGCTATTTTTAGGAACAATGAGCAGTTCTTC. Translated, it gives CSASPAGAIFRNNEQFF.

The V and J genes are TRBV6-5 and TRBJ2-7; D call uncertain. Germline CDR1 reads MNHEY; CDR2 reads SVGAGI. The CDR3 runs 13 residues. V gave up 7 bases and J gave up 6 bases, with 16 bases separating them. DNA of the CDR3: TGTGCCAGCACCGCCACTGTGGTTGGCGAGCAGTACTTC. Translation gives CASTATVVGEQYF.

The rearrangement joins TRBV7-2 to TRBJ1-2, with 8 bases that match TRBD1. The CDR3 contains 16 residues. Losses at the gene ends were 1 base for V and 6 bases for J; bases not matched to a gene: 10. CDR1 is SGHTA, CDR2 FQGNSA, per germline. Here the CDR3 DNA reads TGTGCCAGCAGCTTAGGGCAGGGGGCTGTATTCCATGGCTACACCTTC. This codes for CASSLGQGAVFHGYTF.

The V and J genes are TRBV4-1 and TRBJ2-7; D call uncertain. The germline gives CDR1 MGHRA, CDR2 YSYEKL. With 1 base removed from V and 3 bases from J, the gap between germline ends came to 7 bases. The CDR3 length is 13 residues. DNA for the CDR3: TGCGCCAGCAGCCAAGCTGGAGACTACGAGCAGTACTTC. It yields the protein CASSQAGDYEQYF.

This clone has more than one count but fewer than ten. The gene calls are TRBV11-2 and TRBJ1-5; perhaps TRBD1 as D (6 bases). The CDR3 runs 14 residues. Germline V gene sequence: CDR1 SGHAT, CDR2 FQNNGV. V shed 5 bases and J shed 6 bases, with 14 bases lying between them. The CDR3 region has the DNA TGTGCCAGCAGCCACGGTAGGGGGGGTCAGCCCCAGCATTTT. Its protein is CASSHGRGGQPQHF.

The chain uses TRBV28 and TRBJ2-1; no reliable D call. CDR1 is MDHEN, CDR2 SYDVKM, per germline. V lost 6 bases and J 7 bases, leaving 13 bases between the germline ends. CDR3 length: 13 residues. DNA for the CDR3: TGTGCCAGCAGAACCGAACTGGAGAATGAGCAGTTCTTC. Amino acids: CASRTELENEQFF. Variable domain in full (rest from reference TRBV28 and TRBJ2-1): DVKVTQSSRYLVKRTGEKVFLECVQDMDHENMFWYRQDPGLGLRLIYFSYDVKMKEKGDIPEGYSVSREKKERFSLILESASTNQTSMYLCASRTELENEQFFGPGTRLTVL.

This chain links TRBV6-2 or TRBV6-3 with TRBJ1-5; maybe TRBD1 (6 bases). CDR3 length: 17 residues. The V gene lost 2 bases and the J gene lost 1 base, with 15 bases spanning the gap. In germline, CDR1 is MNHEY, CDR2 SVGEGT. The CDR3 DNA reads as TGTGCCAGCAGTTACCTAACAGGGAAGGCAAGCAATCAGCCCCAGCATTTT. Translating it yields CASSYLTGKASNQPQHF.